The 27 T cell receptor beta chains listed next were all sequenced from one sample in a study of blood T cell repertoires in COVID-19. Measured with immunoSEQ multiplex PCR; TCRdb has only the in-frame clones, and not every one. Seen here are around 280,000 clones, 75% to 90% observed once, and the top ten hold roughly 1.9%. The sample taken for sequencing was peripheral blood. These receptors were obtained from a woman in her twenties or thirties who had recovered from COVID-19.

The chain carries TRBV19 and TRBJ1-4; 7 bases line up with TRBD1. The V gene end was trimmed by 1 base and the J gene end by 5 bases; junction bases not matched to a gene: 4. The CDR3 runs 15 residues. Germline values: CDR1 LNHDA, CDR2 SQIVND (reference sequence). This CDR3 reads CASSIGSQGNEKLFF. CDR3 nucleotides: TGTGCCAGTAGTATAGGTTCACAGGGGAATGAAAAACTGTTTTTT.

The CDR3 nucleotides read TGCGCCAGCAGCCCACTAGAAAGGGTAGCTGAAGCTTTCTTT. Translation gives CASSPLERVAEAFF. This chain connects TRBV4-1 to TRBJ1-1; D gene ambiguous. Germline CDR1 and CDR2: MGHRA and YSYEKL. The V gene lost 4 bases and the J gene lost 6 bases, with 15 bases spanning the gap. The CDR3 totals 14 residues.

This rearrangement joins TRBV14 to TRBJ2-3; the D gene is possibly TRBD2 (6 bases). Germline V gene lookup returns CDR1 SGHDN and CDR2 FVKESK. The CDR3 is 14 amino acids. The ends were cut back, 4 bases at V and 1 base at J, with 9 bases in the middle. The CDR3 sequence: CASSLGGGTDTQYF. DNA of the CDR3: TGTGCCAGCAGCCTGGGCGGGGGCACAGATACGCAGTATTTT.

The DNA of the CDR3 is TGTGCCACCAGTGGGGTTGGGGCTTATAGCAATCAGCCCCAGCATTTT. It translates to CATSGVGAYSNQPQHF. The chain combines TRBV24-1 with TRBJ1-5; possible D gene TRBD1, 5 bases. Germline V gives CDR1 KGHDR, CDR2 SFDVKD. Trimming pared 5 bases from V and 0 bases from J, leaving 13 bases between. There are 16 residues in the CDR3.

The chain joins TRBV6-5 to TRBJ2-2, with a possible D match to TRBD2 (6 bases). Germline V gene lookup returns CDR1 MNHEY and CDR2 SVGAGI. This CDR3 is 15 amino acids long. V lost 8 bases and J 2 bases, leaving 15 bases between the germline ends. The CDR3 coding sequence is TGTGCCAGCTCCCTCGGGGGTATCAACACCGGGGAGCTGTTTTTT. It translates to CASSLGGINTGELFF.

The chain couples TRBV12-3 or TRBV12-4 to TRBJ2-7; no clear D gene. The germline V and J ends were trimmed by 5 bases and 1 base, with 9 bases remaining between them. This CDR3 region has 13 residues. CDR3 in amino acids: CASSPVLSYEQYF. CDR3 DNA sequence: TGTGCCAGCAGTCCGGTCTTATCCTACGAGCAGTACTTC.

The chain recombines TRBV25-1 with TRBJ1-5, with D possibly TRBD1 on 5 matching bases. Trimming removed 4 bases from V and 3 bases from J, with 10 bases in between. The CDR3 totals 14 residues. CDR1 and CDR2 (germline): MGHDK, SYGVNS. CDR3 amino acids: CASSVTGNNQPQHF. In nucleotides, the CDR3 is TGTGCCAGCAGTGTAACAGGAAACAATCAGCCCCAGCATTTT.

This clone has more than one count but fewer than ten. The rearrangement uses TRBV7-2 and TRBJ2-3, with 9 bases that match TRBD2. CDR1 and CDR2 (germline): SGHTA, FQGNSA. V trimming: 5 bases; J trimming: 4 bases; junction bases outside the gene matches: 4. The CDR3 spans 14 residues. The CDR3 spells CASSAGGSADTQYF. CDR3 bases: TGTGCCAGCAGCGCGGGAGGGTCGGCAGATACGCAGTATTTT.

The chain is built from TRBV5-1 and TRBJ2-5, with 7 bases fitting TRBD2. This CDR3 has 15 amino acids. Germline CDR1 SGHRS, CDR2 YFSETQ. The trim removed 3 bases at V and 4 bases at J, leaving 9 bases unmatched. CDR3: CASSSIGGSRETQYF. The CDR3 DNA reads TGCGCCAGCAGCTCCATTGGCGGGAGTAGAGAGACCCAGTACTTC. The full variable domain, with the rest looked up from reference TRBV5-1 and TRBJ2-5, is KAGVTQTPRYLIKTRGQQVTLSCSPISGHRSVSWYQQTPGQGLQFLFEYFSETQRNKGNFPGRFSGRQFSNSRSEMNVSTLELGDSALYLCASSSIGGSRETQYFGPGTRLLVL.

This CDR3 is CASSHRGNTGELFF. CDR3 coding DNA: TGCGCCAGCAGCCACAGGGGTAACACCGGGGAGCTGTTTTTT. The chain is built from TRBV4-1 and TRBJ2-2; possible D gene TRBD1, 6 bases. There are 14 residues in the CDR3. CDR1 and CDR2 from the germline V gene are MGHRA and YSYEKL. The V and J ends lost 3 bases and 2 bases respectively, with 7 bases between them.

The gene calls are TRBV13 and TRBJ1-6, with no clear D. V was trimmed by 5 bases and J by 0 bases, leaving 11 bases between them. The length of the CDR3 is 16 residues. The germline CDR1 and CDR2 sequences are PRHDT and FYEKMQ (reference sequence). This chain's CDR3 is CASSAGGFSYNSPLHF. The CDR3 DNA is TGTGCCAGCAGCGCCGGAGGATTCTCCTATAATTCACCCCTCCACTTT.

The rearrangement uses TRBV3-1 (or the pseudogene TRBV3-2) and TRBJ1-1; the D gene is possibly TRBD1 (6 bases). The ends were cut back, 0 bases at V and 2 bases at J, with 13 bases in the middle. The CDR3 spans 16 residues. Germline CDR1 and CDR2: LGHDT and YNNKEL (reference sequence). This CDR3 is CASSQDRGTSNTEAFF. Here the CDR3 DNA reads TGTGCCAGCAGCCAAGATAGAGGGACATCAAACACTGAAGCTTTCTTT.

The J gene is TRBJ2-7, the V gene TRBV19; TRBD1 matches 9 bases. The CDR3 loop spans 13 amino acids. The germline V gene has CDR1 LNHDA and CDR2 SQIVND (reference sequence). V lost 5 bases to trimming and J lost 5 bases; unmatched junction nucleotides: 4. CDR3 in DNA: TGTGCCAGTAGTGTGGGGACAGGGAACGAGCAGTACTTC. This encodes CASSVGTGNEQYF.

The genes are TRBV28 and TRBJ1-1; 10 bases agree with TRBD1. Per germline, CDR1 MDHEN and CDR2 SYDVKM. The V segment lost 5 bases and the J segment 7 bases; nucleotides outside the gene matches: 7. The CDR3 is made up of 14 amino acids. CDR3 in DNA: TGTGCCAGCAGTAGGGACAGGGGTACGGGTGAAGCTTTCTTT. It translates to CASSRDRGTGEAFF.

The genes are TRBV2 and TRBJ1-1; TRBD1 aligns across 8 bases. The V gene's germline CDR1 is SNHLY and CDR2 FYNNEI. J was trimmed by 6 bases and V by 6 bases; bases with no gene match: 6. The CDR3 contains 13 residues. CDR3 nucleotides: TGTGCCAGCAGCTACAGGGGGGGGCCTGAAGCTTTCTTT. This encodes CASSYRGGPEAFF.

The chain carries TRBV11-2 and TRBJ1-1; D remains ambiguous. This CDR3 comprises 14 residues. Looked up from germline, CDR1 is SGHAT and CDR2 is FQNNGV. The germline V and J ends were trimmed by 3 bases and 2 bases, with 10 bases remaining between them. CDR3 DNA: TGTGCCAGCAGCTTTGCCAGTTTCAACACTGAAGCTTTCTTT. Protein sequence: CASSFASFNTEAFF.

The chain is built from TRBV11-2 and TRBJ2-7, with 12 bases that match TRBD1. The germline V gene encodes CDR1 SGHAT and CDR2 FQNNGV. CDR3 size: 15 residues. V was clipped by 4 bases and J by 6 bases; unmatched bases: 7. CDR3 nucleotide sequence: TGTGCCAGCAGCTGGGGACAGGGGGCAGTTCTCGAGCAGTACTTC. This encodes CASSWGQGAVLEQYF.

The chain has TRBV5-5 and TRBJ2-7; no clear D gene. With 0 bases removed from V and 6 bases from J, the gap between germline ends came to 7 bases. The V gene's germline CDR1 is SGHKS and CDR2 YYEKEE (reference sequence). The length of the CDR3 is 12 residues. The CDR3 bases are TGTGCCAGCAGCTTGGGCCCCGGCGAGCAGTACTTC. Translating gives CASSLGPGEQYF.

In this sample, this clone turned up once. The genes are TRBV6-5 and TRBJ2-5; no firm D call. Germline V lookup: CDR1 MNHEY, CDR2 SVGAGI. The length of the CDR3 is 13 residues. V was trimmed by 2 bases and J by 1 base, leaving 5 bases between them. CDR3 DNA sequence: TGTGCCAGCAGTTACGCAGTCCAAGAGACCCAGTACTTC. This translates into CASSYAVQETQYF.

This chain joins TRBV19 and TRBJ2-3, with D maybe TRBD2 (5 bases). Germline CDR1 and CDR2: LNHDA and SQIVND (reference sequence). CDR3 length: 12 residues. V lost 7 bases and J lost 4, with 9 bases in between. The CDR3 nucleotides read TGTGCCAGTACGGACTTATCAGATACGCAGTATTTT. Protein: CASTDLSDTQYF.

This sequence joins TRBV13 and TRBJ2-3; 7 bases match TRBD1. CDR1 and CDR2 (germline): PRHDT, FYEKMQ (reference sequence). V trimming: 3 bases; J trimming: 8 bases; junction bases outside the gene matches: 2. This CDR3 comprises 12 residues. For the CDR3, the DNA is TGTGCCAGCAGCTTCAAGGGGGCTACGCAGTATTTT. Translated, it gives CASSFKGATQYF.

This clone was counted a few times. The chain recombines TRBV2 with TRBJ2-7, with 7 bases lining up with TRBD1. This CDR3 comprises 14 residues. Trimming cost V 7 bases and J 0 bases; bases outside gene matches: 6. CDR1 SNHLY and CDR2 FYNNEI come from the germline V gene. DNA for the CDR3: TGTGCCAGCACCGGGGACAGCAACTCCTACGAGCAGTACTTC. Translation: CASTGDSNSYEQYF.

The chain recombines TRBV10-3 with TRBJ2-1, with 8 nucleotides matching TRBD2. Germline loops: CDR1 ENHRY, CDR2 SYGVKD. The CDR3 has 18 amino acids. Trimming took 4 bases from V and 3 from J; bases not matched to a gene: 14. CDR3 residues: CAISGMSLGLAGYNEQFF. In DNA, the CDR3 is TGTGCCATCAGTGGCATGTCGCTCGGGCTAGCGGGCTACAATGAGCAGTTCTTC.

The rearrangement uses TRBV2 and TRBJ2-7, with 12 bases identical to TRBD2. Germline V gives CDR1 SNHLY, CDR2 FYNNEI. The ends lost 6 bases at V and 0 bases at J; junction bases unmatched: 6. The CDR3 totals 16 residues. The CDR3 loop is CASRRTSGAISYEQYF. CDR3 nucleotide sequence: TGTGCCAGCAGACGGACTAGCGGGGCGATCTCCTACGAGCAGTACTTC.

This chain uses TRBV10-3 with TRBJ2-5, with 7 bases that match TRBD2. This CDR3 contains 15 residues. Germline trimming cut 0 bases from V and 3 bases from J; bases unmatched to any gene: 4. The germline CDR1 and CDR2 sequences are ENHRY and SYGVKD. DNA for the CDR3: TGTGCCATCAGTGAGTCGGGCGGGGGAAAAGAGACCCAGTACTTC. This translates into CAISESGGGKETQYF.

The gene calls are TRBV18 and TRBJ2-7, with 11 bases aligning to TRBD1. This CDR3 region has 15 residues. V dropped 3 bases and J dropped 3; count of bases not matched to a gene: 4. Germline CDR1 is KGHSH and CDR2 is LQKENI. CDR3 nucleotides: TGTGCCAGCTCACCGCAGGACAGGGGGCTCTACGAGCAGTACTTC. Translation gives CASSPQDRGLYEQYF.

V usage is TRBV5-3 and J usage is TRBJ2-1; 14 nucleotides align to TRBD2. TRBV5-3 falls under the ORF class, with uncertain function. The CDR3 extends over 16 amino acids. V lost 5 bases to trimming and J lost 7 bases; unmatched junction nucleotides: 8. This CDR3 is CARSSTSGRAGNEQFF. The CDR3 DNA is TGTGCCAGAAGTTCGACTAGCGGGAGGGCTGGAAATGAGCAGTTCTTC.